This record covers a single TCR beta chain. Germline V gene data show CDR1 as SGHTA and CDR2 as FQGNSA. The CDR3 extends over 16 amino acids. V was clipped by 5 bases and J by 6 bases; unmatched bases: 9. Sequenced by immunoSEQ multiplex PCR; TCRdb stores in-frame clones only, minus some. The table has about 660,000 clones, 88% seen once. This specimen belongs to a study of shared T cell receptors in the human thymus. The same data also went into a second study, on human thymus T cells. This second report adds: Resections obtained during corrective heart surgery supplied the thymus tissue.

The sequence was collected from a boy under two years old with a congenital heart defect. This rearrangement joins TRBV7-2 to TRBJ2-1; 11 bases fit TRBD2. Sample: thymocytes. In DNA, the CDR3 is TGTGCCAGCAGCCTCCAGACTAGCGGGAACCCCAATGAGCAGTTCTTC. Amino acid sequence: CASSLQTSGNPNEQFF.